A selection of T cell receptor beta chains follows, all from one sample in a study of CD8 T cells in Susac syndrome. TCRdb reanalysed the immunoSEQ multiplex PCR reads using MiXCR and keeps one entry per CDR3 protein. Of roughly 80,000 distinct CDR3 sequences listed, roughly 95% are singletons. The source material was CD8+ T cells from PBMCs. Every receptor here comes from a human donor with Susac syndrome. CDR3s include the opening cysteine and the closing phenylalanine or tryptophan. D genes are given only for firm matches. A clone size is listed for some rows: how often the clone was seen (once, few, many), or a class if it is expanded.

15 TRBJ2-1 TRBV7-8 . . TGTGCCAGCACTCAAGGGCGGGGGCTCTACAATGAGCAGTTCTTC CASTQGRGLYNEQFF
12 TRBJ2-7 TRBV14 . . TGTGCCAGCAGCCACGTCCCCTACGAGCAGTACTTC CASSHVPYEQYF
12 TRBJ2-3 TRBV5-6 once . TGTGCCAGCAGCTTGGATGCAGATACGCAGTATTTT CASSLDADTQYF
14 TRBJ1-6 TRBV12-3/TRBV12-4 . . TGTGCCAGCAGTCTAACGGGACGGAATTCACCCCTCCACTTT CASSLTGRNSPLHF
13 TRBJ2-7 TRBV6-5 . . TGTGCCAGCAGTTACGGCAGGGTCAACGAGCAGTACTTC CASSYGRVNEQYF
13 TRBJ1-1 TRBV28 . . TGTGCCAGCAGCCAGACACTGAACACTGAAGCTTTCTTT CASSQTLNTEAFF
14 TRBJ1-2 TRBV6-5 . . TGTGCCAGCAGTTACTCACCAGGGGCCTATGGCTACACCTTC CASSYSPGAYGYTF
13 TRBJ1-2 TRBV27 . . TGTGCCAGCAGTCGTCAGGAGTGGGATGGCTACACCTTC CASSRQEWDGYTF
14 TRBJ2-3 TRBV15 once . TGTGCCACCGGAGACTGGGGGGCTGCTGATACGCAGTATTTT CATGDWGAADTQYF
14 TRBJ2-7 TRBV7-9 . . TGTGCCAGCAGGCCGGGGGGCGTCACCTACGAGCAGTACTTC CASRPGGVTYEQYF
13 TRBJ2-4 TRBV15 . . TGTGCCACCATGGGGGGAGGCGAAAACATTCAGTACTTC CATMGGGENIQYF
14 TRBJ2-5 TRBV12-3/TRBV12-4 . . TGTGCCAGCAGTTTGTCCAGATACCAAGAGACCCAGTACTTC CASSLSRYQETQYF
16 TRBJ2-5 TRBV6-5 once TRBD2 TGTGCCAGCAGTTACTCGGGACTAGGGGCAGGAGAGACCCAGTACTTC CASSYSGLGAGETQYF
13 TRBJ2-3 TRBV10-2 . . TGCGCCAGCAGTAATCCTGACACAGATACGCAGTATTTT CASSNPDTDTQYF
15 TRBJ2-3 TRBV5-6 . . TGTGCCAGCAGCCTGGACTCCCCACGACTGGATACGCAGTATTTT CASSLDSPRLDTQYF
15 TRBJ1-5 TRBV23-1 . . TGCGCCAGCAGTCAAAACGGGGGGCGCCCAGGTCCCCAGCATTTT CASSQNGGRPGPQHF
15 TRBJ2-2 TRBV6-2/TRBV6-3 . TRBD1 TGTGCCAGCAGATACCACAGGGGAAACACCGGGGAGCTGTTTTTT CASRYHRGNTGELFF
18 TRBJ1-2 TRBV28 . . TGTGCCAGCACCAAATGGCCCCGGACCCTCAGAGATAACTATGGCTACACCTTC CASTKWPRTLRDNYGYTF
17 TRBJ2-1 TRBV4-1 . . TGCGCCAGCAGCCAAGAGGATGTAGCGCGGGTAGGCAATGAGCAGTTCTTC CASSQEDVARVGNEQFF
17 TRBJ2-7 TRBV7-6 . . TGTGCCAGCAGCTTAGCGCACCGGGGCGAGGGGACGAACGAGCAGTACTTC CASSLAHRGEGTNEQYF
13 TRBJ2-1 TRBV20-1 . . TGCAGTGCTAGACTGGACAGCCCCAATGAGCAGTTCTTC CSARLDSPNEQFF
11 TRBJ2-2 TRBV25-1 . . TGTGCCAGCACCCGCACCGGGGAGCTGTTTTTT CASTRTGELFF
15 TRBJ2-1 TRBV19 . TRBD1 TGTGCCAGTAGTATAAGGGACAGTACGTGGAATGAGCAGTTCTTC CASSIRDSTWNEQFF
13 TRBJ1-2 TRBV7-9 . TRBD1 TGTGCCAGCAGCTTAGAGGGACAGACGGCCTACACCTTC CASSLEGQTAYTF
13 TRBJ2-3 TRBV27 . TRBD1 TGTGCCAGCAGTCTCGGGACAGCAGATACGCAGTATTTT CASSLGTADTQYF
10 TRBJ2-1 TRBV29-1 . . TGCAGCGTTGAGGGTGTCACCCCGCCCTTC CSVEGVTPPF
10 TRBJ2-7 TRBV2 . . TGTGCCAGCACCAGCTACGAGCAGTACTTC CASTSYEQYF
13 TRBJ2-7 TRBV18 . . TGTGCCAGCTCACCCCCTGACTCTTACGAGCAGTACTTC CASSPPDSYEQYF
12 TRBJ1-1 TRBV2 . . TGTGCCAGCCTGGGAGGGGTGACTGAAGCTTTCTTT CASLGGVTEAFF
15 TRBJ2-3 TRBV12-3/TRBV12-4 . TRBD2 TGTGCCAGCAGTCTTAGCGGGGCGGGCACAGATACGCAGTATTTT CASSLSGAGTDTQYF
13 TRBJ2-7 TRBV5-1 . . TGCGCCAGCAGCTTGAACAGCTACTACGAGCAGTACTTC CASSLNSYYEQYF
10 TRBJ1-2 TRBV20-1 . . TGCAGTGCTACGAAGAGTGGACGGAACTTC CSATKSGRNF
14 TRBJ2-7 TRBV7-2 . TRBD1 TGTGCCAGCAGCCGGGACAGGGGGGTCGACGAGCAGTACTTC CASSRDRGVDEQYF
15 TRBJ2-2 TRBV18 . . TGTGCCAGCTCACCACGGGACACGAACACCGGGGAGCTGTTTTTT CASSPRDTNTGELFF
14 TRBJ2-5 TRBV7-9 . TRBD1 TGTGCCAGCAGCTCGCCCGACAGGGAAGAGACCCAGTACTTC CASSSPDREETQYF
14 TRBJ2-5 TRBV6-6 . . TGTGCCAGCAGTTACCTCGCGACAGAAGAGACCCAGTACTTC CASSYLATEETQYF
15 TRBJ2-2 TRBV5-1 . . TGCGCCAGCAGCTTCTACAATGCGAACACCGGGGAGCTGTTTTTT CASSFYNANTGELFF
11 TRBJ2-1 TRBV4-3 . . TGCGCCAGCAGCCAAGGGGGGTTTTGGTTCTTC CASSQGGFWFF